These 2 T cell receptor beta chains share one sample of origin, sequenced in a study of T cell responses to AZD1222 COVID-19 vaccine. Measured with immunoSEQ multiplex PCR; TCRdb has only the in-frame clones, and not every one. The sample lists roughly 160,000 clones; approximately 92% were seen once. The sample here was peripheral blood, taken on day 0 of AZD1222 vaccination. The receptors stem from an adult in good health.

The V and J genes are TRBV18 and TRBJ1-5; D perhaps matches TRBD1 (6 bases). CDR3 length: 15 amino acids. Germline assignment: CDR1 KGHSH and CDR2 LQKENI. V was cut by 3 bases and J by 6 bases, with 15 bases left in between. The CDR3 spells CASSPVQGGSQPQHF. The CDR3 DNA follows: TGTGCCAGCTCACCGGTACAGGGTGGGAGTCAGCCCCAGCATTTT.

This sequence joins TRBV5-1 and TRBJ2-3, with 10 bases fitting TRBD2. Trimming removed 0 bases from V and 3 bases from J; junction bases left unmatched: 4. The CDR3 has 16 amino acids. The germline V gene has CDR1 SGHRS and CDR2 YFSETQ. For the CDR3, the DNA is TGCGCCAGCAGCTTGGAGCGGGGGGGCCGGACAGATACGCAGTATTTT. It yields the protein CASSLERGGRTDTQYF.